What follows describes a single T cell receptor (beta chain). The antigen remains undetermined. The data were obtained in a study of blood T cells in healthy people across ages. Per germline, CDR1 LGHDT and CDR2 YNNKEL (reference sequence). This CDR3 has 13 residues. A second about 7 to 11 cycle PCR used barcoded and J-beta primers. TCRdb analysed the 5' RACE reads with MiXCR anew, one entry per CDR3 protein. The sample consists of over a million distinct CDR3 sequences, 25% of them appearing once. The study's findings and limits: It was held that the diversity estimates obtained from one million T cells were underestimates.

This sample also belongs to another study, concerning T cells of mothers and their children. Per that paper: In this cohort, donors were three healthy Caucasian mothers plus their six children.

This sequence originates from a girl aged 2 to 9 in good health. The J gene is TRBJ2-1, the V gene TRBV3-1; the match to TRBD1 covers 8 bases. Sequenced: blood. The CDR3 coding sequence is TGTGCTAGCCTAGGACAGGGCCGTCATGAGCAGTTCTTC. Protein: CASLGQGRHEQFF.